These 19 T cell receptor beta chains share one sample of origin, sequenced in a study of T cell clonotyping in hematopoietic cell transplantation. Here immunoSEQ multiplex PCR was the method, and the copy in TCRdb shows in-frame clones only, minus some. Among approximately 6,200 clones listed, approximately 91% were seen once. The sample in question was peripheral blood mononuclear cells, obtained 100 days after allogeneic stem cell transplant. These receptors originate from a female patient in her forties or fifties who had an allogeneic stem cell transplant from a related donor, so the T cells may come from the graft donor. Some clones in this sample may be carry-over from other donors' samples.

This chain connects TRBV5-6 to TRBJ2-7; 10 bases agree with TRBD1. The CDR3 totals 16 residues. The V segment lost 2 bases and the J segment 4 bases; nucleotides outside the gene matches: 9. Germline CDR1 is SGHDT and CDR2 is YYEEEE. The CDR3 region is CASSLLPGQGKYEQYF. The DNA of the CDR3 is TGTGCCAGCAGCTTATTACCGGGACAGGGGAAGTACGAGCAGTACTTC.

This chain links TRBV14 with TRBJ2-7; unclear D gene. CDR1 is SGHDN and CDR2 is FVKESK in the germline V gene. The V and J ends lost 1 base and 3 bases respectively, with 10 bases between them. The CDR3 length is 14 residues. The chain's CDR3 is CASSQVFKDYEQYF. The CDR3 DNA reads as TGTGCCAGCAGCCAAGTCTTTAAAGACTACGAGCAGTACTTC.

This clone has a single count. J is TRBJ1-1 and V is TRBV6-5; 7 bases match TRBD1. Germline V gene data show CDR1 as MNHEY and CDR2 as SVGAGI. CDR3 length: 14 residues. V gave up 2 bases and J gave up 1 base; unmatched junction bases: 1. DNA for the CDR3: TGTGCCAGCAGTTACGGGACAGCGAACACTGAAGCTTTCTTT. Its translation: CASSYGTANTEAFF.

This sequence joins TRBV19 and TRBJ2-2, with TRBD1 identical over 7 bases. Germline CDR1 reads LNHDA; CDR2 reads SQIVND (reference sequence). There are 15 residues in the CDR3. V dropped 3 bases and J dropped 5; count of bases not matched to a gene: 6. DNA for the CDR3: TGTGCCAGTAGTATTAGGGGGCGAAGGACCGGGGAGCTGTTTTTT. It encodes CASSIRGRRTGELFF.

The chain combines TRBV7-9 with TRBJ2-5; TRBD1 matches 8 bases. The CDR3 consists of 14 residues. Germline V gene sequence: CDR1 SEHNR, CDR2 FQNEAQ (reference sequence). The V and J ends lost 4 bases and 3 bases, in that order; junction bases with no gene match: 4. The CDR3 DNA sequence: TGTGCCAGCAGCTCGGGACAGGTGAAAGAGACCCAGTACTTC. Protein sequence: CASSSGQVKETQYF.

V gene TRBV7-2 combines with J gene TRBJ2-5; weak D call: TRBD1 (5 bases). The CDR3 is 13 amino acids. Germline assignment: CDR1 SGHTA and CDR2 FQGNSA. The germline V and J ends were trimmed by 1 base and 5 bases, with 8 bases remaining between them. CDR3 coding DNA: TGTGCCAGCAGCTTAGGGGGCAGGGAGACCCAGTACTTC. Translated: CASSLGGRETQYF.

The chain links TRBV6-5 to TRBJ2-5; D gene ambiguous. Germline CDR1 reads MNHEY; CDR2 reads SVGAGI. The V gene lost 4 bases and the J gene lost 4 bases, with 7 bases spanning the gap. This CDR3 contains 12 residues. The CDR3 region is CASSSISETQYF. CDR3 coding DNA: TGTGCCAGCAGTTCCATCTCAGAGACCCAGTACTTC.

J is TRBJ2-7 and V is TRBV18, with a tentative D call TRBD2 (6 bases). Germline V lookup: CDR1 KGHSH, CDR2 LQKENI. There are 14 residues in the CDR3. The V end was cut by 2 bases, the J end by 3 bases, with 11 bases between. CDR3 loop: CASSPTGERYEQYF. In DNA form, the CDR3 reads TGTGCCAGCTCACCAACGGGGGAACGCTACGAGCAGTACTTC.

This sequence joins TRBV10-3 and TRBJ2-7; D perhaps matches TRBD2 (6 bases). Germline V lookup: CDR1 ENHRY, CDR2 SYGVKD. CDR3 length: 13 amino acids. Trimming removed 5 bases from V and 2 bases from J, with 10 bases in between. This CDR3 is CAISRDSTYEQYF. CDR3 coding DNA: TGTGCCATCAGTAGGGACTCTACCTACGAGCAGTACTTC.

J is TRBJ2-3 and V is TRBV19; 8 bases are shared with TRBD1. This CDR3 is 17 amino acids long. The germline V gene has CDR1 LNHDA and CDR2 SQIVND (reference sequence). J lost 3 bases, V lost 4 bases, and 12 bases had no gene match. CDR3 region: CASSSLSRGRVTDTQYF. In DNA, the CDR3 is TGTGCCAGTAGTAGCCTCTCCAGGGGGCGCGTGACAGATACGCAGTATTTT.

The V gene is TRBV5-1, the J gene TRBJ2-5; TRBD1 aligns across 11 bases. V shed 2 bases, J shed 5 bases, and the junction held 8 bases outside the gene matches. The V gene's germline CDR1 is SGHRS and CDR2 YFSETQ. CDR3 length: 16 residues. For the CDR3, the DNA is TGCGCCAGCAGCTTCACCACCGGGACAGGGGGGGAGACCCAGTACTTC. Protein: CASSFTTGTGGETQYF.

The chain carries TRBV4-1 and TRBJ1-1; D is undetermined. V was pared by 1 base and J by 8 bases, with 5 bases between. The CDR3 loop spans 11 amino acids. CDR1 is MGHRA, CDR2 YSYEKL, per germline. The CDR3 DNA reads TGCGCCAGCAGCCAAGGGTGGGAAGCTTTCTTT. It translates to CASSQGWEAFF.

J is TRBJ2-1 and V is TRBV30; possibly TRBD2 for D (5 bases). The V gene's germline CDR1 is GTSNPN and CDR2 SVGIG (reference sequence). The CDR3 spans 15 residues. Deletions cut 1 base from V and 9 bases from J, with 19 bases between. The CDR3 here is CAWSDHIRPGGEQFF. The CDR3 nucleotides read TGTGCCTGGAGTGATCATATACGGCCAGGAGGTGAGCAGTTCTTC.

The V call is TRBV4-1, the J call TRBJ2-2, with a tentative D call TRBD2 (6 bases). V gave up 6 bases and J gave up 2 bases, with 10 bases separating them. The germline V gene encodes CDR1 MGHRA and CDR2 YSYEKL. The CDR3 runs 14 residues. DNA for the CDR3: TGCGCCAGCAGATGGAGGGGAAACACCGGGGAGCTGTTTTTT. It translates to CASRWRGNTGELFF.

The rearrangement joins TRBV7-2 to TRBJ1-1; D is unresolved. CDR1 and CDR2 (germline): SGHTA, FQGNSA. CDR3 length: 14 amino acids. V dropped 2 bases and J dropped 4 bases, with 11 bases sitting between them. The CDR3 coding sequence is TGTGCCAGCAGCTTAAGAAATTGGATCACTGAAGCTTTCTTT. Protein product: CASSLRNWITEAFF.

This sequence joins TRBV30 and TRBJ1-5; 9 positions agree with TRBD1. The CDR3 contains 15 residues. Germline CDR1 reads GTSNPN; CDR2 reads SVGIG (reference sequence). Unmatched junction bases numbered 5, after V lost 0 bases and J lost 5 bases. In DNA, the CDR3 is TGTGCCTGGAGTGTACCCCGACAGGGGGATCAGCCCCAGCATTTT. This sequence encodes CAWSVPRQGDQPQHF.

CDR3 residues: CASSSAQGGSVTEAFF. CDR3 DNA: TGTGCCAGCAGCTCCGCACAGGGTGGTTCTGTCACTGAAGCTTTCTTT. The chain recombines TRBV7-2 with TRBJ1-1; TRBD1 might be the D (6 bases). CDR1 is SGHTA, CDR2 FQGNSA, per germline. V lost 4 bases, J lost 4 bases, and 19 bases lay in between. The CDR3 consists of 16 residues.

The rearrangement links TRBV7-8 to TRBJ1-2; D might be TRBD1 (6 bases). From germline, CDR1 is SGHVS and CDR2 FQNEAQ. The length of the CDR3 is 15 residues. V was trimmed by 2 bases and J by 2 bases, leaving 12 bases between them. CDR3 sequence: CASSLSTGTNYGYTF. In DNA form, the CDR3 reads TGTGCCAGCAGCTTAAGTACAGGGACCAACTATGGCTACACCTTC.

The rearrangement joins TRBV5-1 to TRBJ1-4, with 7 bases identical to TRBD1. Germline values: CDR1 SGHRS, CDR2 YFSETQ. This CDR3 has 14 amino acids. Trimming took 5 bases from V and 2 from J; bases not matched to a gene: 3. The CDR3: CASRQGPTNEKLFF. The CDR3 DNA is TGCGCCAGCAGACAGGGGCCCACTAATGAAAAACTGTTTTTT.